The clone carrying this T cell receptor beta chain occurred many times. The length of the CDR3 is 14 residues. Germline V gene lookup returns CDR1 SEHNR and CDR2 FQNEAQ (reference sequence). V shed 5 bases and J 1 base; nucleotides not matched to a gene: 3. The data were taken from a study of T cells after yellow fever vaccination. 5'RACE template switching added a universal primer site and UMIs to TCR cDNA. Via MiXCR, TCRdb re-called the 5' RACE reads, giving one row per CDR3 protein. Of tens of thousands of distinct CDR3 sequences in the sample, approximately 8% are singletons; the top ten hold 41%.

This receptor was obtained from a man aged 25 to 40 who received the YFV17D yellow fever vaccine. V gene TRBV7-9 combines with J gene TRBJ2-5, with 8 bases matching TRBD2. This specimen was CD8+ T cells sorted from PBMCs, taken on the day of the yellow fever booster vaccination. CDR3 DNA: TGTGCCAGCAGCAAAGCGGGAGTCCAAGAGACCCAGTACTTC. Its translation is CASSKAGVQETQYF. The whole variable domain, filled in from reference TRBV7-9 and TRBJ2-5, reads DTGVSQNPRHKITKRGQNVTFRCDPISEHNRLYWYRQTLGQGPEFLTYFQNEAQLEKSRLLSDRFSAERPKGSFSTLEIQRTEQGDSAMYLCASSKAGVQETQYFGPGTRLLVL.